The sequence of this T cell receptor (beta chain) was determined in a study of T cell repertoires in cytomegalovirus infection. Study summary: Public TCR beta signatures provided an indication of both CMV infection and a matching HLA type.

The V gene lost 4 bases and the J gene lost 7 bases, with 10 bases spanning the gap. This CDR3 spans 13 amino acids. Per the germline V gene, CDR1 is SGHVS and CDR2 is FNYEAQ. Findings and caveats of the study: Across the ex vivo response, the dominant clonotypes were HLA-C-restricted CMV-specific TCR beta clonotypes. The cumulative frequency of public TCR beta families distinguished individuals who carried CMV together with the relevant HLA.

This clonotype was counted at least ten times. Its target is not known. MiXCR, run by TCRdb on the reads, gives a single entry per CDR3 protein. The sample comprises roughly 230,000 distinct CDR3 sequences, over 15% of which are singletons, and 40% to 55% rests with the top ten. This chain joins TRBV7-6 and TRBJ1-4; D is unclear. The specimen sequenced was CD8+ T cells from PBMCs. The sequence was obtained from a human donor in good health (CMV status not recorded). Some clones in this sample may be carry-over from other donors' samples. CDR3 sequence: CASSSREAEKLFF. The CDR3 DNA reads as TGTGCCAGCAGCTCGCGCGAGGCTGAAAAACTGTTTTTT.